This TCR beta chain came from a study of Ad26.COV2.S vaccination and SARS-CoV-2 variants. Study-wide results and caveats: Those who received vaccine or placebo ended up with similar non-spike TCR breadth.

On this clone: The antigen is not known.

Produced via immunoSEQ multiplex PCR; TCRdb's table is partial and in-frame only. The table records about 430,000 clones, around 90% of them present only once. Germline V lookup: CDR1 SGDLS, CDR2 YYNGEE. Trimming removed 4 bases from V and 4 bases from J, with 17 bases in between. This CDR3 comprises 15 residues. Stated treatment: roughly 20 received Ad26.COV2.S at low or high dose, single or two shots; about 5 received placebo; per-sample allocation not given. Sampling took place 63 days after the first vaccine or placebo injection. This chain joins TRBV9 and TRBJ2-5, with D perhaps TRBD1 (6 bases). The specimen was peripheral blood, collected in a trial of Ad26.COV2.S vaccine versus placebo. This sequence originates from a person aged 18-65 years who received the Ad26.COV2.S COVID-19 vaccine or a placebo. The CDR3 reads CASSLAPQGSETQYF. The CDR3 DNA reads as TGTGCCAGCAGCCTGGCACCACAGGGTTCAGAGACCCAGTACTTC. The full variable domain, completed using reference TRBV9 and TRBJ2-5, is DSGVTQTPKHLITATGQRVTLRCSPRSGDLSVYWYQQSLDQGLQFLIQYYNGEERAKGNILERFSAQQFPDLHSELNLSSLELGDSALYFCASSLAPQGSETQYFGPGTRLLVL.